Listed below are T cell receptor beta chains from one sample, sequenced in a study of T cell changes during pregnancy in multiple sclerosis. Profiled with immunoSEQ multiplex PCR; TCRdb holds only in-frame clones, not every one. The repertoire has about 94,000 clones, 94% of them found once; the top ten carry around 0.86%. The sample here was peripheral blood, taken in the third trimester of pregnancy. These receptor sequences come from a female donor with multiple sclerosis, enrolled in a pregnancy study. Both conserved end residues are trimmed from each CDR3.

V	J	CDR3
TRBV9	TRBJ2-7	ASSVGGSYYEQY
TRBV20-1	TRBJ1-2	SATTGTGYT
TRBV19	TRBJ2-1	ASSISRGEQF
TRBV5-8	TRBJ1-2	ASSLAGQGIDGYT
TRBV7-9	TRBJ1-2	ASSLAAQGNYGYT
TRBV27	TRBJ2-4	ASSPVAKNIQY
TRBV19	TRBJ1-5	ASSIVGGSNQPQH
TRBV7-2	TRBJ1-2	ASSRQGQSYGYT
TRBV6-1	TRBJ2-1	ASSERFYNEQF
TRBV18	TRBJ1-1	ASSPNTGRNTEAF
TRBV18	TRBJ1-1	ASSLKPGTGGVDTEAF
TRBV21-1	TRBJ2-1	ASSKRGRGVYNEQF
TRBV23-1	TRBJ1-4	ASSQSKGHPSTNEKLF
TRBV27	TRBJ2-7	ASSLSSYEQY
TRBV4-2	TRBJ2-7	ASSQVGGRTEQY
TRBV28	TRBJ2-5	ASSSQTGTSGRGETQY
TRBV30	TRBJ2-7	AWRDARQIYEQY
TRBV19	TRBJ2-7	ASSMLRGNSYEQY
TRBV7-6	TRBJ2-7	ASSSRGRGLPSYEQY